The sequence of this T cell receptor (beta chain) was determined in a study of Ad26.COV2.S vaccination and SARS-CoV-2 variants. The overall study: Participants got Ad26.COV2.S intramuscularly, once or twice 56 days apart.

The germline V and J ends were trimmed by 3 bases and 5 bases, with 11 bases remaining between them. CDR3 size: 13 residues. The germline gives CDR1 DFQATT, CDR2 SNEGSKA (reference sequence). Treatment of the sample: some 20 received Ad26.COV2.S at low or high dose, single or two shots; about 5 received placebo; per-sample allocation not given. Day 63 after the first vaccine or placebo injection was the time point for sampling. Using immunoSEQ multiplex PCR, the repertoire was profiled, and TCRdb retains in-frame clones only, with some absent. The sample lists around 270,000 clones, approximately 88% seen once, with approximately 3% in the top ten. This clone was detected a few times.

This receptor was identified in a person aged 18-60 years who received the Ad26.COV2.S COVID-19 vaccine or a placebo. V gene TRBV20-1 combines with J gene TRBJ2-1, with D unclear. Sequencing used peripheral blood, obtained in a trial of Ad26.COV2.S vaccine versus placebo. The CDR3 sequence: CSASAQWNNEQFF. As DNA, the CDR3 is TGCAGTGCTAGTGCGCAATGGAACAATGAGCAGTTCTTC.